This T cell receptor (beta chain) originates from a study of human T cells and chemical hapten exposure. Turning to the study itself: DPC 0.01% went on the upper back by patch test, with reading at 6 days.

This CDR3 has 15 residues. The V gene end was trimmed by 5 bases and the J gene end by 4 bases; junction bases not matched to a gene: 8. Unique molecular identifiers were affixed to discrete cDNA molecules within the library. MiXCR, run by TCRdb on the RACE reads, gives a single entry per CDR3 protein. The sample yields fewer than 95,000 distinct CDR3 sequences, approximately 10% seen once. Time point denoted: patch test 2, 6 weeks after DPC sensitization. Documented treatment: therapeutic diphenylcyclopropenone sensitization with weekly scalp DPC. Phlebotomy was performed prior to application of every patch test.

This material consisted of whole blood, taken in connection with sensitization to the hapten diphenylcyclopropenone (DPC). The origin of this receptor is a man aged 35-49 years with alopecia areata. Some clones in this sample may be carry-over from other donors' samples. This chain connects TRBV12-3 or TRBV12-4 to TRBJ2-3; 8 bases are a match to TRBD1. The CDR3 reads CASSLGTGRADTQYF. CDR3 DNA: TGTGCCAGCAGTCTCGGGACAGGTCGAGCAGATACGCAGTATTTT.